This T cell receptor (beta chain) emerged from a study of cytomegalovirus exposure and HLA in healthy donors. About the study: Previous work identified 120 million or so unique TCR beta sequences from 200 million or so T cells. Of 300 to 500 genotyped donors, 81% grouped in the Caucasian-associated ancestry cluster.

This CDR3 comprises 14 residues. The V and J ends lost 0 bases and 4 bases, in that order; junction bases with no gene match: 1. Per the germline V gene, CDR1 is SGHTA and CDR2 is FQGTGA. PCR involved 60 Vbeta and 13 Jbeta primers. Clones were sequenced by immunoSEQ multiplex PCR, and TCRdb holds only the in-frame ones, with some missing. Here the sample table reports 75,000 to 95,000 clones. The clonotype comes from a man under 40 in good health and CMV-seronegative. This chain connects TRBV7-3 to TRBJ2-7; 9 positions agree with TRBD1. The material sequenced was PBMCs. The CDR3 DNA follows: TGTGCCAGCAGCTTAACGGGACAGGGATACGAGCAGTACTTC. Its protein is CASSLTGQGYEQYF.